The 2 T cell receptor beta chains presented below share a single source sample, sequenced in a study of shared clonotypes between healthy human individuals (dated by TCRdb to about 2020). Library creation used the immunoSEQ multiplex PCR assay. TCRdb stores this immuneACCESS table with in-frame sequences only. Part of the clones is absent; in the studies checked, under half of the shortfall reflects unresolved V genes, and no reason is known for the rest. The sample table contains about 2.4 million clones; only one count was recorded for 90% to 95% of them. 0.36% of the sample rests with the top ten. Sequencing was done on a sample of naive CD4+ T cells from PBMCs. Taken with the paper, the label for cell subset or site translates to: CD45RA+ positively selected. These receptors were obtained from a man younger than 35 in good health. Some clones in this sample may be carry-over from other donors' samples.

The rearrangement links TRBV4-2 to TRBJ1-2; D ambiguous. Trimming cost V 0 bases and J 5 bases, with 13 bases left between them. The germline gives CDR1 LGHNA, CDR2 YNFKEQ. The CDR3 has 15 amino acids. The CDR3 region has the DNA TGTGCCAGCAGCCAAGATCCAACAGCCTCTTATGGCTACACCTTC. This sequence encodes CASSQDPTASYGYTF.

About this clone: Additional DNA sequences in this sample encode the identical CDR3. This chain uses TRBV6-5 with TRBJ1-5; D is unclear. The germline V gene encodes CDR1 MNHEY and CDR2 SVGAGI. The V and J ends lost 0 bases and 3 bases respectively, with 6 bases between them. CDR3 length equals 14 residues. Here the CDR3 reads CASSYSNSNQPQHF. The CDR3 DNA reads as TGTGCCAGCAGTTACTCGAACTCCAATCAGCCCCAGCATTTT.